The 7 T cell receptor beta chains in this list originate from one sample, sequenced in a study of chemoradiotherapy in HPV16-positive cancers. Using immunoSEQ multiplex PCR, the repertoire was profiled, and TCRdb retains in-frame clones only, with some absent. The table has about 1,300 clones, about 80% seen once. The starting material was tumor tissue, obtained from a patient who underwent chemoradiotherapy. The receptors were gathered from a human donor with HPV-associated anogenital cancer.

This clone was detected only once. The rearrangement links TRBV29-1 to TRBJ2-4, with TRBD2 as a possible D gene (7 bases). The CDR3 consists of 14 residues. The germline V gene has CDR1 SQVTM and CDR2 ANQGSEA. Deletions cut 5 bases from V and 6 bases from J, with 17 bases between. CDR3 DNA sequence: TGCAGCGTTCTCCCAGGGGCGGGGGTAAACATTCAGTACTTC. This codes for CSVLPGAGVNIQYF.

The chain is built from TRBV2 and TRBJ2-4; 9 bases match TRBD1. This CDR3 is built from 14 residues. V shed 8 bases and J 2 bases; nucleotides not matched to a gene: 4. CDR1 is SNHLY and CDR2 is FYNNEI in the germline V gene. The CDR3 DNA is TGTGCCAGCGGACAGGGGTCGTCCAAAAACATTCAGTACTTC. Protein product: CASGQGSSKNIQYF.

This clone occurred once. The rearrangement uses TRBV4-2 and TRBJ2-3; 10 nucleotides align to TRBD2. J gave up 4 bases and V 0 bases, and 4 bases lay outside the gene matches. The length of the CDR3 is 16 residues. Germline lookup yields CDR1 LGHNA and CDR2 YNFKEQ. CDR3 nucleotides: TGTGCCAGCAGCCAAGATCAGCGGGGGGGCCCAGATACGCAGTATTTT. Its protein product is CASSQDQRGGPDTQYF.

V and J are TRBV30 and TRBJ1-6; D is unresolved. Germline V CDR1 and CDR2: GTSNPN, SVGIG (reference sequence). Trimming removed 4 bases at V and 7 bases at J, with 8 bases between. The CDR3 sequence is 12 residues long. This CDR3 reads CAWTRINSPLHF. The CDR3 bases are TGTGCCTGGACACGGATCAATTCACCCCTCCACTTT.

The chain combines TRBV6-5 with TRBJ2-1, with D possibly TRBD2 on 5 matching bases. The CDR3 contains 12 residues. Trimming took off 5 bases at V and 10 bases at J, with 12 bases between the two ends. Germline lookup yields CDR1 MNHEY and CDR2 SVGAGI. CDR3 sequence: CASSRTLGEQFF. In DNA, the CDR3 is TGTGCCAGCAGTCGGACTCTAGGGGAGCAGTTCTTC.

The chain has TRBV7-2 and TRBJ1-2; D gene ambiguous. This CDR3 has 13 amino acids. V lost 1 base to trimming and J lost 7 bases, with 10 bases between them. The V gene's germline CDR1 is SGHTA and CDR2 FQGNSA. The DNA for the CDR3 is TGTGCCAGCAGCTTAGAAACCTTTAGTGGCTACACCTTC. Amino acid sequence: CASSLETFSGYTF.

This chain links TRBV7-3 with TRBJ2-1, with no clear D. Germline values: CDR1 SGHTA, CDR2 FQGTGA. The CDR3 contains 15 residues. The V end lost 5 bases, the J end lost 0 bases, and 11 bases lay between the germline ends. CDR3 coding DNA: TGTGCCAGCAGCGCTCGGGCCGGCTCCTACAATGAGCAGTTCTTC. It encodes CASSARAGSYNEQFF.